This T cell receptor beta chain was obtained from a study of T cells in localized non-small cell lung cancer. Points from the study as a whole: A median of about 58 of the top 100 tumor clones appeared in adjacent lung, which was paired and uninvolved. The highest T cell clonality was in uninvolved adjacent lung, above tumor.

On this clone: Its antigen remains unidentified.

Repertoires were generated with immunoSEQ multiplex PCR, while TCRdb's copy carries only in-frame clones and drops some. The profile shows approximately 43,000 clones, about 88% of them singletons. There are 19 residues in the CDR3. The germline V and J ends were trimmed by 0 bases and 0 bases, with 18 bases remaining between them. The sequence was obtained from a female donor aged 60 or older with stage I squamous cell lung carcinoma. Source: peripheral blood, taken before any cancer treatment. The rearrangement joins TRBV23-1 to TRBJ2-1, with D maybe TRBD2 (5 bases). TRBV23-1 is labeled an ORF, and its function is uncertain. The CDR3 DNA reads as TGCGCCAGCAGTCAATCGTTGGAGCGGAGCCGCCCCTCCTACAATGAGCAGTTCTTC. Its translation: CASSQSLERSRPSYNEQFF.